Following are 20 T cell receptor beta chains from one sample sequenced in a study of OX40 agonist ivuxolimab in advanced cancers. Data came from immunoSEQ multiplex PCR; TCRdb stores just in-frame clones and leaves some out. The sample has over 30,000 clones; roughly 82% are singletons. The starting material was CD4+ or CD8+ T cells sorted from blood, obtained in a trial of the OX40 agonist ivuxolimab. These receptors were collected from an adult with an advanced solid tumor such as melanoma, head and neck, liver or kidney cancer.

V usage is TRBV13 and J usage is TRBJ2-1; the match to TRBD1 covers 9 bases. Germline CDR1 is PRHDT and CDR2 is FYEKMQ (reference sequence). This CDR3 comprises 19 residues. J was trimmed by 4 bases and V by 5 bases; bases with no gene match: 18. CDR3 bases: TGTGCCAGCAGCGCCCTCCCGGGACAGGGACGGACGTCATACAATGAGCAGTTCTTC. This sequence encodes CASSALPGQGRTSYNEQFF. Full variable domain (rest looked up from reference TRBV13 and TRBJ2-1): AAGVIQSPRHLIKEKRETATLKCYPIPRHDTVYWYQQGPGQDPQFLISFYEKMQSDKGSIPDRFSAQQFSDYHSELNMSSLELGDSALYFCASSALPGQGRTSYNEQFFGPGTRLTVL.

The V and J genes are TRBV29-1 and TRBJ2-3; the D call may be TRBD1 or TRBD2 (5 bases each). The CDR3 contains 14 residues. Germline CDR1 SQVTM, CDR2 ANQGSEA. Trimming removed 1 base from V and 0 bases from J, with 8 bases in between. The CDR3 is CSVEVWGSTDTQYF. CDR3 coding DNA: TGCAGCGTTGAAGTCTGGGGGAGCACAGATACGCAGTATTTT.

The sample holds a few counts of this clone. Its ends do not fully match the called genes, so a read error is possible. Within the sample, other DNA sequences also encode this same CDR3. This chain joins TRBV19 and TRBJ1-1, with D maybe TRBD1 (6 bases). The CDR3 loop spans 13 amino acids. Germline CDR1 LNHDA, CDR2 SQIVND (reference sequence). The CDR3 DNA reads TGTGCCAGTAGGATAGGGGGGACCACTGAAGCTTTCTTT. Protein: CASRIGGTTEAFF.

This chain uses TRBV9 with TRBJ2-1; 13 bases agree with TRBD2. V lost 3 bases to trimming and J lost 3 bases; unmatched junction nucleotides: 0. Per the germline V gene, CDR1 is SGDLS and CDR2 is YYNGEE. The CDR3 is 15 residues long. The CDR3 loop is CASSGLAGGYNEQFF. The CDR3 DNA follows: TGTGCCAGCAGCGGACTAGCGGGAGGCTACAATGAGCAGTTCTTC.

The rearrangement uses TRBV15 and TRBJ2-2; 7 nucleotides match TRBD1. J gave up 4 bases and V 5 bases, and 7 bases lay outside the gene matches. Per the germline V gene, CDR1 is LNHNV and CDR2 is YYDKDF (reference sequence). This CDR3 is 15 amino acids long. The CDR3 region has the DNA TGTGCCACCAGCCCTGACAGGGTTCGCACCGGGGAGCTGTTTTTT. The encoded protein is CATSPDRVRTGELFF.

This chain uses TRBV30 with TRBJ2-7, with 7 bases matching TRBD1. The junction had 14 bases not matched to a gene; V was cut back by 0 bases and J by 6 bases. The CDR3 is 16 residues long. Germline-derived CDR1 and CDR2 are GTSNPN and SVGIG (reference sequence). The CDR3 spells CAWSVQRQGSTCEQYF. The CDR3 DNA sequence: TGTGCCTGGAGTGTACAGAGACAGGGAAGTACGTGCGAGCAGTACTTC. Full variable domain (outside the CDR3, taken from reference TRBV30 and TRBJ2-7): SQTIHQWPATLVQPVGSPLSLECTVEGTSNPNLYWYRQAAGRGLQLLFYSVGIGQISSEVPQNLSASRPQDRQFILSSKKLLLSDSGFYLCAWSVQRQGSTCEQYFGPGTRLTVT.

V gene TRBV9 combines with J gene TRBJ2-7, with 12 nucleotides matching TRBD2. Germline CDR1 and CDR2: SGDLS and YYNGEE. The CDR3 loop spans 15 amino acids. J gave up 0 bases and V 4 bases, and 2 bases lay outside the gene matches. The CDR3 reads CASSQTSGSSYEQYF. In DNA form, the CDR3 reads TGTGCCAGCAGCCAGACTAGCGGGAGCTCCTACGAGCAGTACTTC.

The rearrangement uses TRBV27 and TRBJ2-2; D is unclear. This CDR3 has 13 amino acids. From germline, CDR1 is MNHEY and CDR2 SMNVEV (reference sequence). Trimming removed 5 bases from V and 1 base from J, with 5 bases in between. The CDR3: CASSPENTGELFF. CDR3 nucleotides: TGTGCCAGCAGTCCCGAGAACACCGGGGAGCTGTTTTTT.

J is TRBJ2-7 and V is TRBV6-5; possibly TRBD2 for D (6 bases). This CDR3 is built from 13 residues. The V gene's germline CDR1 is MNHEY and CDR2 SVGAGI. V was pared by 11 bases and J by 3 bases, with 17 bases between. CDR3 amino acids: CASQRLDSYEQYF. The CDR3, as DNA: TGTGCCTCCCAGAGACTAGACAGCTACGAGCAGTACTTC.

The V gene is TRBV9, the J gene TRBJ2-2; 11 bases agree with TRBD2. This CDR3 is built from 20 residues. Germline lookup yields CDR1 SGDLS and CDR2 YYNGEE. Trimming cost V 1 base and J 1 base; bases outside gene matches: 12. The CDR3 region is CASSVNTETGTSGNTGELFF. CDR3 coding DNA: TGTGCCAGCAGCGTAAACACCGAAACCGGGACTAGCGGGAACACCGGGGAGCTGTTTTTT.

The chain couples TRBV5-1 to TRBJ1-4; 7 bases match TRBD1. Per the germline V gene, CDR1 is SGHRS and CDR2 is YFSETQ. With 2 bases clipped from V and 3 bases from J, the junction kept 13 bases outside the gene matches. The CDR3 runs 18 residues. CDR3 sequence (DNA): TGCGCCAGCAGCTTCGCCACAGGGGTCCCTTCTTCTAATGAAAAACTGTTTTTT. Residues: CASSFATGVPSSNEKLFF.

This chain uses TRBV4-1 with TRBJ1-2; D not certain. Germline CDR1 and CDR2: MGHRA and YSYEKL. The CDR3 is 13 residues long. V lost 1 base, J lost 3 bases, and 6 bases lay in between. This CDR3 is CASSQVTDYGYTF. The CDR3, as DNA: TGCGCCAGCAGCCAAGTTACGGACTATGGCTACACCTTC.

The V and J genes are TRBV18 and TRBJ2-7; D not resolved. The CDR3 totals 11 residues. Between the trimmed V and J ends, which lost 5 bases and 4 bases, there was a span of 6 bases. The germline V gene has CDR1 KGHSH and CDR2 LQKENI. CDR3 sequence reads: CASSSRYEQYF. CDR3 coding DNA: TGTGCCAGCTCATCGCGATACGAGCAGTACTTC.

The V and J genes are TRBV5-3 and TRBJ2-5; D not certain. TRBV5-3 is an open reading frame whose function is uncertain. Trimming stripped 0 bases from V and 5 bases from J, with 5 bases between. There are 12 residues in the CDR3. The CDR3 spells CARSLVGETQYF. CDR3 bases: TGTGCCAGAAGCTTGGTTGGGGAGACCCAGTACTTC.

Only one count was recorded for this clone. The CDR3 nucleotides are TGCAGCGTTGAATCTCCCGACAGGGGGAACACCGGGGAGCTGTTTTTT. Translating gives CSVESPDRGNTGELFF. The rearrangement links TRBV29-1 to TRBJ2-2, with 8 bases matching TRBD1. V lost 2 bases, J lost 1 base, and 6 bases stayed unmatched. This CDR3 contains 16 residues. CDR1 is SQVTM and CDR2 is ANQGSEA in the germline V gene.

V usage is TRBV6-5 and J usage is TRBJ1-2; D is possibly TRBD1 (5 bases). Trimming cost V 2 bases and J 4 bases, with 14 bases left between them. The CDR3 runs to 15 residues. Germline V CDR1 and CDR2: MNHEY, SVGAGI. CDR3 sequence reads: CASSYESHGGYGYTF. The CDR3 nucleotides are TGTGCCAGCAGTTACGAGTCGCACGGGGGCTATGGCTACACCTTC.

This chain connects TRBV5-1 to TRBJ2-7, with unresolved D. The CDR3 runs to 13 residues. Germline loops: CDR1 SGHRS, CDR2 YFSETQ. V was cut by 0 bases and J by 2 bases, with 6 bases left in between. The CDR3 coding sequence is TGCGCCAGCAGCTTGGGGGGTACCTACGAGCAGTACTTC. This codes for CASSLGGTYEQYF.

V gene TRBV2 combines with J gene TRBJ2-2; the match to TRBD1 covers 11 bases. Trimming removed 3 bases from V and 5 bases from J; junction bases left unmatched: 8. The CDR3 totals 17 residues. The germline gives CDR1 SNHLY, CDR2 FYNNEI. As DNA, the CDR3 is TGTGCCAGCAGTGACCCCTCCGGGGACAGGGGGACCGGGGAGCTGTTTTTT. Translating it yields CASSDPSGDRGTGELFF.

V and J are TRBV6-1 and TRBJ1-5, with D unclear. V was trimmed by 3 bases and J by 1 base, leaving 13 bases between them. The germline CDR1 and CDR2 sequences are MNHNS and SASEGT. CDR3 length equals 16 residues. The CDR3 DNA reads as TGTGCCAGCAGTGATGATGGGGTCATAAGCAATCAGCCCCAGCATTTT. It yields the protein CASSDDGVISNQPQHF.

J is TRBJ2-5 and V is TRBV6-6; D might be TRBD1 (6 bases). The CDR3 spans 13 residues. The ends were cut back, 4 bases at V and 4 bases at J, with 10 bases in the middle. Germline lookup yields CDR1 MNHNY and CDR2 SVGAGI (reference sequence). DNA of the CDR3: TGTGCCAGCAGTTTATCGGACAGAGAGACCCAGTACTTC. Its translation: CASSLSDRETQYF.